This T cell receptor (beta chain) was profiled in a study of healthy donors' naive CD4 and CD8 T cells (dated by TCRdb to 2015 to 2017). Regarding the complete study: The donors were selected to cover three age groups of six people each (20-25, 40-50 and 60-70 years), had a mean age of about 47, and were half female. For TCR alpha, a new primer set was designed to cover all functional IMGT alpha gene variants, and all other steps followed the beta-chain workflow. Peripheral blood mononuclear cells were collected from approximately 18 healthy, unrelated individuals. The donors were HLA-typed by sequencing at HLA-A, -B, -C, -DRB1, -DQB1 and -DPB1, using the SBTexcellerator protocol, an ABI3130xl analyzer and SBTengine software. Rearranged TCR alpha and beta chains from naive CD4+ and CD8+ T cells were sequenced in the study to test how TCR variation relates to lineage commitment.

The germline V and J ends show losses of 3 bases and 4 bases respectively, and no gene match explains 4 bases of the junction. CDR1 SQVTM and CDR2 ANQGSEA are derived from the germline V gene. The CDR3, from cysteine to phenylalanine, totals 15 residues. Here the CDR3 DNA is all that survives: 45 bases in frame from base 1. Study-level results and caveats: The study did not directly address whether homeostatic proliferation of naive T cells might have biased the repertoire. Around 12% of the variance in CD4/CD8 propensity appeared to be explained jointly by V genes, J genes and CDR3 charge, in a largely additive manner. Most V and J gene segments were reportedly biased between naive CD4+ and CD8+ cells, consistently across donors and independent of HLA genotype. Because alpha and beta chains were sequenced in bulk and could not be paired, combined chain effects were not evaluated. In both chains, CD4+ lineage was linked to a positively charged CDR3, whereas CD8+ lineage was linked to a negatively charged CDR3.

About this clonotype: No cognate antigen has been identified for it. Base qualities were left out, and no much larger clone turns up one base away.

Cells with a CD4+CD8-CD45RO-CD45RA+ profile were isolated by FACS and defined as naive CD4+ T cells, and those with a CD8+CD4-CD45RA+CD27bright profile were defined as naive CD8+ T cells. Antibodies against CD4 (RPA-T4), CD8 (SK1), CD27 (O323), CD45RA (HI100) and CD45RO (UCHL1) were used for sorting. Instrument used: 454 GS FLX Titanium. A previously published linear amplification protocol was used to build the TCR libraries, starting from around 450 ng of total RNA. The Roche/454 Genome Sequencer with Titanium chemistry was used for sequencing. In the source study's methods: From four or five of the healthy donors, a total of roughly 78,000 rearranged TCR alpha transcripts were sequenced. Duplicate transcripts were removed, and unique TCR clonotypes were defined by the CDR3 junction according to IMGT nomenclature. CD4 versus CD8 status was modeled on V and J genes by logistic regression in R 2.13.0, with adjustment for donor effects and Bonferroni correction for multiple testing. The public sequencing data were trimmed at Q25 with fastp and processed into clonotypes with MiXCR by TCRdb, which kept only in-frame beta chains. Each entry is one CDR3 protein sequence, shown with its most common DNA and genes. These V and J calls are TCRdb output, not the study's own analysis. For this sample the table gives 180,000 or so distinct CDR3 sequences, of which around 70% were detected only once. Clones ranked in the top ten supply about 2.3% of the sample.

The TCR sequence derives from a pool of human donors in good health; the sample pools cells from several healthy donors. The V and J genes are TRBV29-1 and TRBJ2-1, and 12 junctional nucleotides match TRBD2. Sequencing was carried out using naive CD4+ and CD8+ T cells sorted from blood, pooled from several donors. The sample's cell subset or site, from its label and the paper: FACS-sorted naive CD4+ (CD45RO-CD45RA+) and naive CD8+ (CD45RA+CD27bright) T cells. The nucleotides are TGCAGCGTTGACGGGACTAGCGGGTTTTACAATGAGCAGTTCTTC. Translated, it gives CSVDGTSGFYNEQFF.